This T cell receptor beta chain was sequenced for a study of tumor-infiltrating lymphocytes in localized non-small cell lung cancer. Study in general: Each patient gave resected tumor and non-adjacent uninvolved lung tissue. General study points: TCRbeta sequencing showed higher T cell infiltration in tumors than uninvolved lung. IM1 and IM2 tumors showed no difference in T-cell fraction. Available tissue quantity limited TCR sequencing to a patient subset.

Produced via immunoSEQ multiplex PCR; TCRdb's table is partial and in-frame only. Among more than 10,000 clones listed, 70% to 90% were seen once. Per the germline V gene, CDR1 is SGHRS and CDR2 is YFSETQ. V trimming: 3 bases; J trimming: 5 bases; junction bases outside the gene matches: 9. The CDR3 has 15 residues. Note on this clone: As yet, its antigen is unknown.

The receptor was isolated from a human donor with non-small cell lung cancer. V and J are TRBV5-1 and TRBJ1-1; 8 bases agree with TRBD1. Material for sequencing was uninvolved lung tissue not adjacent to the tumor. The CDR3: CASSSLTGEETEAFF. DNA of the CDR3: TGCGCCAGCAGCTCACTGACAGGGGAGGAGACTGAAGCTTTCTTT. The full variable domain, its missing parts supplied by reference TRBV5-1 and TRBJ1-1, is KAGVTQTPRYLIKTRGQQVTLSCSPISGHRSVSWYQQTPGQGLQFLFEYFSETQRNKGNFPGRFSGRQFSNSRSEMNVSTLELGDSALYLCASSSLTGEETEAFFGQGTRLTVV.